This T cell receptor beta chain was captured in a study of shared clonotypes between healthy human individuals. Naive CD8 cells lacked CD45RO, underwent positive selection for CCR7 and left out terminally differentiated effector memory CD45RA+ cells. Between the trimmed V and J ends, which lost 3 bases and 4 bases, there was a span of 21 bases. Germline V gives CDR1 LGHNA, CDR2 YSLEER. This CDR3 spans 17 amino acids. Notes on the study in general: Although depth was large, rarefaction showed that sequencing of the sorted subsets was incomplete. Depth of sequencing was expected to influence donor clonotype sharing. Compared with clonotypes that all four donors shared, non-shared clonotypes had lower generation probabilities.

The sample holds one count of this clone. What it binds is not known. Method: immunoSEQ multiplex PCR; TCRdb's copy keeps in-frame clones and lacks some. The sample holds about 2.1 million clones; approximately 94% are singletons and the top ten take around 1.7%. The TCR was taken from a man between 18 and 29 years old in good health. Some clones in this sample may be carry-over from other donors' samples. This sequence joins TRBV4-3 and TRBJ1-2; possibly TRBD1 for D (5 bases). Sequencing was done on a sample of naive CD8+ T cells from PBMCs. In nucleotides, the CDR3 is TGCGCCAGCAGCCAGGAAGTGGCAGGGAGACGGGGCTATGGCTACACCTTC. Amino acids: CASSQEVAGRRGYGYTF.